This T cell receptor beta chain was sequenced during a study of T cells in narcolepsy. Notes on the study in general: Some memory CD4+ repertoires had no autoreactive clone sequences. Same-patient CSF and blood CD4+ T cell clonotypes included HCRT-specific and TRIB2-specific autoreactive ones.

Worth noting for this clone: No antigen is known for it.

The assay was immunoSEQ multiplex PCR, and TCRdb's table has in-frame clones only and misses some. This table has 28,000 or so clones, more than 75% appearing once. V was clipped by 5 bases and J by 10 bases, with 21 bases between them. The CDR3 is made up of 16 amino acids. Germline V gene data show CDR1 as MNHEY and CDR2 as SMNVEV (reference sequence). The clonotype originates from a human donor with narcolepsy. Sequencing was carried out using CD45RA- memory CD4+ T cells from PBMCs. The V gene is TRBV27, the J gene TRBJ1-6; possibly TRBD1 for D (5 bases). The DNA of the CDR3 is TGTGCCAGCAGTCTCTCCCCGGGGACGAAGGGATCACCCCTCCACTTT. It yields the protein CASSLSPGTKGSPLHF.